By frequency, the clone carrying this TCR beta chain is medium-sized (0.01 to 0.1%). No antigen is known for it. The data were taken from a study of T cell clusters in autoimmune cytopenias. General study results and limits: TRB repertoire shifts in secondary cytopenia and chronic lymphocytic leukemia mostly reflected lymphoma, not autoimmunity.

Each sample's input was roughly 230 ng genomic DNA, about 38,000 genome equivalents. CDR1 and CDR2 from the germline V gene are SQVTM and ANQGSEA. This CDR3 has 17 residues. Multiplex touch-down PCR amplified TRB using TRB-A and TRB-B pools in one tube. TCRdb re-called the multiplex PCR reads, yielding one record per CDR3 amino acid sequence without DNA. Here the sample table reports approximately 7,700 distinct CDR3 sequences. These data were likewise used in another study, on T cell repertoires in aging, cancer and after chemotherapy. This second study says: In cancer patients, declining TCR diversity with age involved lost richness and lost evenness.

The origin of this receptor is a human donor in good health. What was sequenced was peripheral blood. This chain connects TRBV29-1 to TRBJ2-6. The CDR3: CSVDSQGSSSGANVLTF. Filled out from reference TRBV29-1 and TRBJ2-6, the complete variable domain reads SAVISQKPSRDICQRGTSLTIQCQVDSQVTMMFWYRQQPGQSLTLIATANQGSEATYESGFVIDKFPISRPNLTFSTLTVSNMSPEDSSIYLCSVDSQGSSSGANVLTFGAGSRLTVL.